The rows below give T cell receptor beta chains drawn from one sample of a study of control samples from healthy donors and cancer patients. Sequencing used immunoSEQ multiplex PCR; TCRdb keeps in-frame clones, though not all of them. The sample lists under 150,000 clones; roughly 91% were seen once. What was sequenced was PBMCs. These receptors were obtained from a man in his fifties or sixties with head and neck cancer. The CDR3 runs from the conserved cysteine through the conserved F or W. The D gene is left open where the match is weak. Rows give clone size only sometimes, using once, few, many, or a class for an expanded clone.

clone size	V gene	J gene	D gene	CDR3 protein	CDR3 DNA
.	TRBV19	TRBJ2-7	TRBD1	CASSEVWGQGKKYF	TGTGCCAGTAGCGAAGTTTGGGGACAGGGGAAGAAGTACTTC
once	TRBV28	TRBJ2-1	.	CASIPPTSRTHYNEQFF	TGTGCCAGCATACCGCCCACCTCAAGGACACACTACAATGAGCAGTTCTTC
.	TRBV6-1	TRBJ1-1	.	CASSDPRDTEAFF	TGTGCCAGCAGTGACCCCAGAGACACTGAAGCTTTCTTT
once	TRBV6-5	TRBJ1-5	TRBD1	CASSRGDSRNQPQHF	TGTGCCAGCAGCCGGGGGGACAGCCGCAATCAGCCCCAGCATTTT
.	TRBV10-3	TRBJ1-4	TRBD1	CASSGTGGEKLFF	TGTGCCAGCTCCGGGACAGGGGGGGAAAAACTGTTTTTT
.	TRBV24-1	TRBJ2-1	TRBD2	CATSELRKTSGKEGVYNEQFF	TGTGCCACCAGTGAGTTGAGAAAGACTAGCGGGAAAGAGGGGGTCTACAATGAGCAGTTCTTC
.	TRBV14	TRBJ1-6	.	CASSHLPNSPLHF	TGTGCCAGCAGCCATTTGCCCAATTCACCCCTCCACTTT
.	TRBV12-3/TRBV12-4	TRBJ2-1	TRBD1	CASRSGQGNEQFF	TGTGCCAGCAGATCCGGACAGGGTAATGAGCAGTTCTTC
.	TRBV9	TRBJ1-1	.	CASSVIRENTEAFF	TGTGCCAGCAGCGTTATCCGGGAGAACACTGAAGCTTTCTTT
.	TRBV28	TRBJ2-7	.	CASSLYRGGYEQYF	TGTGCCAGCAGTTTATACAGGGGAGGATACGAGCAGTACTTC
.	TRBV6-5	TRBJ1-5	.	CASSPGGNQPQHF	TGTGCCAGCAGTCCAGGGGGCAATCAGCCCCAGCATTTT
.	TRBV5-5	TRBJ2-5	TRBD1	CASSQLGTEQETQYF	TGTGCCAGCAGCCAGCTCGGGACAGAACAAGAGACCCAGTACTTC
.	TRBV5-1	TRBJ2-5	TRBD2	CASRNRGGVETQYF	TGCGCCAGCAGGAATCGCGGGGGGGTGGAGACCCAGTACTTC
once	TRBV27	TRBJ2-7	.	CASSPIGGAGGLGYEQYF	TGTGCCAGCAGCCCGATAGGAGGTGCCGGGGGCTTGGGATACGAGCAGTACTTC
.	TRBV5-4	TRBJ2-1	.	CASSPRASLSYNEQFF	TGTGCCAGCAGCCCCCGGGCGAGCCTCTCCTACAATGAGCAGTTCTTC
once	TRBV12-3/TRBV12-4	TRBJ1-6	.	CASSFSGNSPLHF	TGTGCCAGCAGTTTCTCGGGCAATTCACCCCTCCACTTT
.	TRBV27	TRBJ2-5	.	CASSLGLQETQYF	TGTGCCAGCAGCTTAGGACTTCAAGAGACCCAGTACTTC
.	TRBV5-5	TRBJ1-1	TRBD1	CASSLYPGTGEAFF	TGTGCCAGCAGCTTGTATCCCGGGACAGGGGAAGCTTTCTTT
.	TRBV7-6	TRBJ2-3	TRBD2	CASSPTPAGGKTDTQYF	TGTGCCAGCAGCCCGACCCCAGCGGGGGGTAAAACAGATACGCAGTATTTT
.	TRBV11-2	TRBJ2-7	TRBD1	CASSFQGVPYEQYF	TGTGCCAGCAGCTTTCAGGGGGTCCCCTACGAGCAGTACTTC
.	TRBV28	TRBJ1-4	.	CASSTSRIGEKLFF	TGTGCCAGCAGTACCTCGAGGATCGGGGAAAAACTGTTTTTT
.	TRBV3-1/TRBV3-2	TRBJ1-1	.	CASSVITGTEAFF	TGTGCCAGCAGCGTAATAACAGGAACTGAAGCTTTCTTT
.	TRBV6-5	TRBJ1-1	TRBD1	CASSWTGAGTEAFF	TGTGCCAGCAGTTGGACAGGGGCGGGCACTGAAGCTTTCTTT
.	TRBV16	TRBJ2-3	TRBD2	CASSQSAGVDTDTQYF	TGTGCCAGCAGCCAATCCGCGGGAGTGGACACAGATACGCAGTATTTT
.	TRBV7-6	TRBJ1-1	.	CASSPRGRMNTEAFF	TGTGCCAGCAGCCCCCGCGGCCGGATGAACACTGAAGCTTTCTTT
.	TRBV6-5	TRBJ1-2	.	CASSNGGDGYTF	TGTGCCAGCAGTAACGGGGGAGATGGCTACACCTTC
.	TRBV5-1	TRBJ2-7	.	CASSLAGNPYEQYF	TGCGCCAGCAGCTTGGCCGGAAACCCCTACGAGCAGTACTTC
.	TRBV28	TRBJ2-3	.	CASPPGRVTDTQYF	TGTGCCAGCCCCCCAGGGCGTGTAACAGATACGCAGTATTTT
once	TRBV19	TRBJ2-3	TRBD2	CASSIGQRGGEDTQYF	TGTGCCAGTAGTATTGGTCAGCGGGGGGGCGAAGATACGCAGTATTTT
.	TRBV6-5	TRBJ1-6	TRBD1	CASSWGQGLYNSPLHF	TGTGCCAGCAGTTGGGGACAGGGCCTTTATAATTCACCCCTCCACTTT
.	TRBV7-2	TRBJ2-7	.	CASSSDTGSYEQYF	TGTGCCAGCAGCTCCGACACAGGGTCCTACGAGCAGTACTTC
.	TRBV24-1	TRBJ2-1	TRBD1	CATSDLSWGQGDEQFF	TGTGCCACCAGTGATTTGTCGTGGGGACAGGGCGATGAGCAGTTCTTC
.	TRBV6-1	TRBJ1-1	.	CASSELGGAAAFF	TGTGCCAGCAGTGAATTAGGAGGGGCAGCAGCTTTCTTT
.	TRBV6-5	TRBJ2-7	.	CASRGRTGYEQYF	TGTGCCAGCAGGGGGCGGACGGGCTACGAGCAGTACTTC
.	TRBV28	TRBJ1-1	.	CASSPSRGANTEAFF	TGTGCCAGCAGCCCCTCCCGCGGGGCGAACACTGAAGCTTTCTTT
.	TRBV14	TRBJ2-3	TRBD2	CASSPSGGAITDTQYF	TGTGCCAGCAGCCCAAGCGGGGGGGCCATCACAGATACGCAGTATTTT
few	TRBV30	TRBJ2-5	.	CAWRGTAQETQYF	TGTGCCTGGAGGGGGACGGCACAAGAGACCCAGTACTTC
.	TRBV7-3	TRBJ2-1	TRBD1	CASSPGTGTYNEQFF	TGTGCCAGCAGCCCCGGGACAGGGACCTACAATGAGCAGTTCTTC
.	TRBV5-1	TRBJ1-2	TRBD1	CASSPLQGVMDGYTF	TGCGCCAGCAGTCCCCTGCAGGGGGTAATGGATGGCTACACCTTC
.	TRBV13	TRBJ2-7	TRBD2	CASSLAGTSEYEQYF	TGTGCCAGCAGCTTAGCCGGGACTAGCGAGTACGAGCAGTACTTC
.	TRBV29-1	TRBJ2-2	.	CSVGGIGLSGELFF	TGCAGCGTTGGGGGCATAGGGCTATCCGGGGAGCTGTTTTTT
.	TRBV10-3	TRBJ2-7	.	CAIGQSYEQYF	TGTGCCATCGGACAGTCATACGAGCAGTACTTC
.	TRBV10-3	TRBJ1-5	.	CAISESGIRGQPQHF	TGTGCCATCAGTGAGTCGGGGATCAGAGGTCAGCCCCAGCATTTT
.	TRBV27	TRBJ1-2	TRBD1	CASSLRTGLSYGYTF	TGTGCCAGCAGTCTCAGGACAGGCCTATCCTATGGCTACACCTTC
.	TRBV11-2	TRBJ1-4	.	CASSLRQADEKLFF	TGTGCCAGCAGCTTAAGACAGGCCGATGAAAAACTGTTTTTT
.	TRBV4-1	TRBJ2-2	TRBD2	CASSQAAIAGVGELFF	TGCGCCAGCAGCCAAGCGGCGATAGCGGGAGTCGGGGAGCTGTTTTTT
.	TRBV19	TRBJ2-5	.	CASSSPGTDQETQYF	TGTGCCAGTAGTTCCCCCGGGACGGATCAAGAGACCCAGTACTTC
.	TRBV7-6	TRBJ2-6	.	CASTPFGANVLTF	TGTGCCAGCACCCCCTTTGGGGCCAACGTCCTGACTTTC
.	TRBV30	TRBJ2-1	.	CAWSSLGTQMNEQFF	TGTGCCTGGTCATCCCTTGGGACCCAGATGAATGAGCAGTTCTTC
.	TRBV11-2	TRBJ2-7	.	CASSFQGMNEQYF	TGTGCCAGCAGCTTTCAGGGAATGAACGAGCAGTACTTC
.	TRBV2	TRBJ2-1	.	CASRDRLNEQFF	TGTGCCAGCAGGGACCGACTAAATGAGCAGTTCTTC
.	TRBV18	TRBJ1-5	.	CASSRGRDQPQHF	TGTGCCAGCTCACGGGGCAGGGATCAGCCCCAGCATTTT